The 18 T cell receptor beta chains below come from one sample, sequenced in a study of CD8 T cells in ankylosing spondylitis. One entry per CDR3 protein results from TCRdb running MiXCR on the 5' RACE reads. This table has under 250,000 distinct CDR3 sequences, around 10% appearing once. The sequencing input was blood, either unsorted or a sorted T cell fraction (not recorded which). The source of these receptors is a male donor with ankylosing spondylitis or in good health (not recorded which).

This clonotype was counted ten times or more. The chain employs TRBV28 and TRBJ1-4; a possible D gene is TRBD1 (5 bases). This CDR3 comprises 14 residues. Germline CDR1 reads MDHEN; CDR2 reads SYDVKM. Trimming took 5 bases from V and 8 from J, leaving 15 bases between them. CDR3 loop: CASSLGPPREKLFF. The DNA for the CDR3 is TGTGCCAGCAGTCTGGGACCTCCGCGCGAAAAACTGTTTTTT.

This clonotype was observed a few times. The chain combines TRBV24-1 with TRBJ2-2; 12 positions match TRBD2. V trimming: 6 bases; J trimming: 2 bases; junction bases outside the gene matches: 9. Looked up from germline, CDR1 is KGHDR and CDR2 is SFDVKD. The CDR3 totals 18 residues. This CDR3 is CATSLPTSGGHNTGELFF. CDR3 coding DNA: TGTGCCACCAGTCTCCCGACTAGCGGGGGCCATAACACCGGGGAGCTGTTTTTT.

In this sample, this clonotype turned up many times. The V and J genes are TRBV5-1 and TRBJ2-7, with 10 bases fitting TRBD2. Germline lookup yields CDR1 SGHRS and CDR2 YFSETQ. The V and J ends lost 4 bases and 5 bases, in that order; junction bases with no gene match: 12. The CDR3 has 16 amino acids. The CDR3 region is CASSPRPGLAFHEQYF. The DNA for the CDR3 is TGCGCCAGCAGCCCCAGACCGGGACTAGCGTTCCACGAGCAGTACTTC.

About this clonotype itself: A much more abundant neighbour one base away suggests this may be a read error. The J gene is TRBJ2-3, the V gene TRBV7-6; 7 bases agree with TRBD2. Germline V CDR1 and CDR2: SGHVS, FNYEAQ. This CDR3 contains 14 residues. Trimming at V came to 6 bases and at J to 14 bases, leaving 17 bases not matched to a gene. CDR3: CASSPGTNGGAGYF. CDR3 nucleotide sequence: TGTGCCAGCAGTCCTGGGACTAACGGGGGTGCGGGGTATTTT.

This clonotype was seen at least ten times. The gene calls are TRBV3-1 and TRBJ1-1; 10 bases line up with TRBD1. The CDR3 covers 14 residues. The J segment lost 7 bases and the V segment lost 1 base, leaving 3 bases of the junction unmatched. Germline CDR1 reads LGHDT; CDR2 reads YNNKEL (reference sequence). The CDR3 reads CASSQVGTGDEAFF. The DNA of the CDR3 is TGTGCCAGCAGCCAAGTCGGGACAGGGGATGAAGCTTTCTTT.

The rearrangement links TRBV2 to TRBJ2-7, with 12 bases that match TRBD2. The CDR3 length is 18 residues. Looked up from germline, CDR1 is SNHLY and CDR2 is FYNNEI. V lost 3 bases and J lost 1; bases outside the gene matches: 10. The CDR3 sequence: CASSDGLAGLSSSYEQYF. The DNA of the CDR3 is TGTGCCAGCAGTGACGGACTAGCGGGGCTCTCATCTTCCTACGAGCAGTACTTC. Full variable domain (outside the CDR3, taken from reference TRBV2 and TRBJ2-7): EPEVTQTPSHQVTQMGQEVILRCVPISNHLYFYWYRQILGQKVEFLVSFYNNEISEKSEIFDDQFSVERPDGSNFTLKIRSTKLEDSAMYFCASSDGLAGLSSSYEQYFGPGTRLTVT.

This clonotype was seen more than once but under ten times. The CDR3 nucleotides read TGCAGCGTCGGCGCTAGCAATCAGCCCCAGCATTTT. As protein: CSVGASNQPQHF. V gene TRBV29-1 combines with J gene TRBJ1-5; D unresolved. V dropped 6 bases and J dropped 0 bases, with 6 bases sitting between them. From germline, CDR1 is SQVTM and CDR2 ANQGSEA. The CDR3 totals 12 residues. Full variable domain (outside the CDR3, taken from reference TRBV29-1 and TRBJ1-5): SAVISQKPSRDICQRGTSLTIQCQVDSQVTMMFWYRQQPGQSLTLIATANQGSEATYESGFVIDKFPISRPNLTFSTLTVSNMSPEDSSIYLCSVGASNQPQHFGDGTRLSIL.

The CDR3 reads CANTFGGTGELFF. The CDR3 coding sequence is TGTGCCAACACCTTTGGGGGAACGGGGGAGCTGTTTTTT. V usage is TRBV5-5 and J usage is TRBJ2-2; D might be TRBD1 or TRBD2, each matching 5 bases. Trimming removed 9 bases at V and 8 bases at J, with 17 bases between. The CDR3 spans 13 residues. In germline, CDR1 is SGHKS, CDR2 YYEKEE (reference sequence).

This clonotype was counted only a few times. This sequence joins TRBV2 and TRBJ2-1, with D perhaps TRBD1 (5 bases). Trimming cost V 8 bases and J 6 bases, with 11 bases left between them. The CDR3 loop spans 12 amino acids. The germline V gene has CDR1 SNHLY and CDR2 FYNNEI. CDR3 nucleotide sequence: TGTGCCAGCGAAGTGGGGCTCAATGAGCAGTTCTTC. Encoded protein: CASEVGLNEQFF.

This clonotype was recorded a few times. The chain joins TRBV7-2 to TRBJ2-2; perhaps TRBD2 as D (6 bases). Trimming stripped 3 bases from V and 5 bases from J, with 13 bases between. The germline V gene has CDR1 SGHTA and CDR2 FQGNSA. The CDR3 extends over 15 amino acids. CDR3 bases: TGTGCCAGCAGCTTTTCGGGAGTAGGTACCGGGGAGCTGTTTTTT. Amino acid sequence: CASSFSGVGTGELFF.

This clonotype was counted a few times. The rearrangement joins TRBV10-2 to TRBJ1-1; the D gene is possibly TRBD1 (6 bases). V was cut by 10 bases and J by 6 bases, with 18 bases left in between. Germline V gives CDR1 WSHSY, CDR2 SAAADI. The CDR3 length is 13 residues. The CDR3 here is CATSGTPAAEAFF. The CDR3 nucleotides read TGCGCCACCTCCGGGACACCGGCGGCTGAAGCTTTCTTT.

The chain is built from TRBV29-1 and TRBJ1-1; D is unresolved. CDR1 is SQVTM, CDR2 ANQGSEA, per germline. The CDR3 spans 13 residues. The V gene lost 3 bases and the J gene lost 2 bases, with 10 bases spanning the gap. CDR3 DNA sequence: TGCAGCGTTGAGCTCGGCTTCAACACTGAAGCTTTCTTT. Translated, it gives CSVELGFNTEAFF.

The rearrangement links TRBV3-1 to TRBJ1-2, with D perhaps TRBD1 (5 bases). In germline, CDR1 is LGHDT, CDR2 YNNKEL (reference sequence). This CDR3 spans 14 amino acids. Trimming pared 3 bases from V and 7 bases from J, leaving 15 bases between. CDR3 sequence reads: CASSQGRGGGGYTF. The CDR3, as DNA: TGTGCCAGCAGCCAGGGCCGTGGCGGGGGTGGCTACACCTTC.

This clonotype was seen many times. The rearrangement links TRBV5-1 to TRBJ1-1, with D tentatively TRBD1 (5 bases). Germline assignment: CDR1 SGHRS and CDR2 YFSETQ. V was pared by 2 bases and J by 7 bases, with 9 bases between. The CDR3 has 12 amino acids. The DNA for the CDR3 is TGCGCCAGCAGCTTTTCCCAGGGTGAAGCTTTCTTT. Amino acid sequence: CASSFSQGEAFF. Complete variable domain (other parts from reference TRBV5-1 and TRBJ1-1): KAGVTQTPRYLIKTRGQQVTLSCSPISGHRSVSWYQQTPGQGLQFLFEYFSETQRNKGNFPGRFSGRQFSNSRSEMNVSTLELGDSALYLCASSFSQGEAFFGQGTRLTVV.

This clonotype was seen at least ten times. This sequence joins TRBV12-3 or TRBV12-4 and TRBJ1-1, with D uncertain. The CDR3 contains 14 residues. The V gene lost 8 bases and the J gene lost 1 base, with 14 bases spanning the gap. The CDR3 protein is CASGPIRANTEAFF. The DNA for the CDR3 is TGTGCCAGCGGACCTATCCGAGCGAACACTGAAGCTTTCTTT.

Concerning this clonotype itself: A junction boundary mismatches the germline segment, possibly from a read error. Here the CDR3 DNA reads TGTGCCACCAGCCAAGAAGGGGGGGAGATTCTCCCCTATGGCTACACCTTC. Its translation is CATSQEGGEILPYGYTF. The chain links TRBV3-1 to TRBJ1-2, with D perhaps matching TRBD1 (6 bases). The CDR3 is 17 residues long. CDR1 and CDR2 from the germline V gene are LGHDT and YNNKEL (reference sequence).

The V call is TRBV28, the J call TRBJ1-4; D not certain. Germline V gene data show CDR1 as MDHEN and CDR2 as SYDVKM. The CDR3 length is 16 residues. V was trimmed by 2 bases and J by 8 bases, leaving 18 bases between them. DNA of the CDR3: TGTGCCAGCAGTTTAACCGGAGGAGGAAGAAGAGAAAAACTGTTTTTT. It specifies CASSLTGGGRREKLFF. The full variable domain, its missing parts supplied by reference TRBV28 and TRBJ1-4, is DVKVTQSSRYLVKRTGEKVFLECVQDMDHENMFWYRQDPGLGLRLIYFSYDVKMKEKGDIPEGYSVSREKKERFSLILESASTNQTSMYLCASSLTGGGRREKLFFGSGTQLSVL.

This clonotype has a handful of counts. The V call is TRBV9, the J call TRBJ2-1, with D maybe TRBD2 (6 bases). V lost 0 bases and J lost 2, with 12 bases in between. The germline V gene encodes CDR1 SGDLS and CDR2 YYNGEE. CDR3 length equals 16 residues. CDR3 sequence: CASSVVGGPPYNEQFF. DNA for the CDR3: TGTGCCAGCAGCGTAGTAGGAGGGCCCCCCTACAATGAGCAGTTCTTC.